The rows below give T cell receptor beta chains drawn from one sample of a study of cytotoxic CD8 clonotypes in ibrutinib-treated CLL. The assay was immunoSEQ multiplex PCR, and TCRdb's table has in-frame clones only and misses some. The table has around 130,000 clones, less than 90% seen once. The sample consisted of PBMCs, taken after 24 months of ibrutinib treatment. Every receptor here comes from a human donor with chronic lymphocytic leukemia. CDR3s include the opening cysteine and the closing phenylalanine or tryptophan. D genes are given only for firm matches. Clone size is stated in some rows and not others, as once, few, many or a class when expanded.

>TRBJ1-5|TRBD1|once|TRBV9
TGTGCCAGCAGCGTAGCGGGACAGGAATATCAGCCCCAGCATTTT
CASSVAGQEYQPQHF
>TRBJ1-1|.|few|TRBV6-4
TGTGCCAGCAGTGACGGGAGGAACACTGAAGCTTTCTTT
CASSDGRNTEAFF
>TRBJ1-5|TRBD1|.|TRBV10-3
TGTGCCATCAGTGAGGCGGACAGGAGCAATCAGCCCCAGCATTTT
CAISEADRSNQPQHF
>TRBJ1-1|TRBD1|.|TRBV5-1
TGCGCCAGCAGCTCAAGGTCAGGGGGGGCCACTGAAGCTTTCTTT
CASSSRSGGATEAFF
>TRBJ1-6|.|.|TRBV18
TGTGCCAGCTCCGGGGACGTCTCTGGACCCCTCCACTTT
CASSGDVSGPLHF
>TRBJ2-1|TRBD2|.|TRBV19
TGTGCCAGTAGTATGAATGGCGGGGGGCCCTACAATGAGCAGTTCTTC
CASSMNGGGPYNEQFF
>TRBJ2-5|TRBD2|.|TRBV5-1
TGCGCCAGCAGAGCGGGGCCGGGTGAGACCCAGTACTTC
CASRAGPGETQYF
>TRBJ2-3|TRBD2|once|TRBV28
TGTGCCAGCAGTAATCCGGGACTAGCGGGGGGTAATACGCAGTATTTT
CASSNPGLAGGNTQYF
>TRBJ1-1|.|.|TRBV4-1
TGCGCCAGCAGCCTTACCCGGGACCCAAGTTCGAACACTGAAGCTTTCTTT
CASSLTRDPSSNTEAFF
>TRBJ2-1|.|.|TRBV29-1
TGCAGCGTTGAGGTCTATGAGCAGTTCTTC
CSVEVYEQFF
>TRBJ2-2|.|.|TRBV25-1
TGTGCCAGCAGTGAAAACAGGGACACCGGGGAGCTGTTTTTT
CASSENRDTGELFF
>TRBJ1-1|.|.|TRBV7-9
TGTGCCAGCAGCCCCGCGGGGCGGATGAACACTGAAGCTTTCTTT
CASSPAGRMNTEAFF
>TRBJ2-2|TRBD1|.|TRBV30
TGTGCCTGGAGTGTAGGACAGGACACCGGGGAGCTGTTTTTT
CAWSVGQDTGELFF
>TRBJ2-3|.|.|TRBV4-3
TGCGCCAGCAGCCAAGATTTTAGGCGGCCATCCTCTGGGGCAGATACGCAGTATTTT
CASSQDFRRPSSGADTQYF
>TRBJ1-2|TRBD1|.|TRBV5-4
TGTGCCACCCCGACAGGGAAAGAGGGCTACACCTTC
CATPTGKEGYTF
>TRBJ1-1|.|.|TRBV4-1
TGCGCCAGCAATATAGGGGCAGGGGATACTGAAGCTTTCTTT
CASNIGAGDTEAFF
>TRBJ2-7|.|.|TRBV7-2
TGTGCCAGCAGCTTAGCGGGGCCGGTGGGGGCCTACGAGCAGTACTTC
CASSLAGPVGAYEQYF
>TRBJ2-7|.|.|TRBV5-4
TGTGCCAGCAGCTTGGATGGACGGGACGAGCAGTACTTC
CASSLDGRDEQYF
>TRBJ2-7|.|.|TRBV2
TGTGCCAGCAGTGAAGCGGGGGCTAGCGGCTACGAGCAGTACTTC
CASSEAGASGYEQYF
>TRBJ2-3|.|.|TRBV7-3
TGTGCCAGCAGCTTAAATGCACTAGCCACAGATACGCAGTATTTT
CASSLNALATDTQYF
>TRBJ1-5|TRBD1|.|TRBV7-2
TGTGCCAGCAGCCCAGGACAGGGGGGTGGTCAGCCCCAGCATTTT
CASSPGQGGGQPQHF
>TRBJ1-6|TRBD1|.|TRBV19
TGTGCCAGTAGTTCAACAGGGGGACCTTATAATTCACCCCTCCACTTT
CASSSTGGPYNSPLHF
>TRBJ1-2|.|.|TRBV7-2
TGTGCCAGCAGCTTAGGACGACAAGGCTACACCTTC
CASSLGRQGYTF
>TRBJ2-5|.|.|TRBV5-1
TGCGCCAGCAGCTCGGGGGTCCCCCAAGAGACCCAGTACTTC
CASSSGVPQETQYF
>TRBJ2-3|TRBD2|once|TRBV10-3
TGTGCCATCAGTGAGAGGACTAGCGGGGGGGCAGTAGATACGCAGTATTTT
CAISERTSGGAVDTQYF
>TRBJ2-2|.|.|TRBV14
TGTGCCAGCAGCCGGGACCTAGGCGGGGAGCTGTTTTTT
CASSRDLGGELFF
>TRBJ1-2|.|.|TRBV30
TGTGCCTGGAGCGCAAACCTAGGAGCCCTCTACGGCTACACCTTC
CAWSANLGALYGYTF
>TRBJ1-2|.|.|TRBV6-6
TGTGCCAGCAGCCGACAGTCTAACTATGGCTACACCTTC
CASSRQSNYGYTF
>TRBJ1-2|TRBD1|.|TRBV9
TGTGCCAGCAGCGTAGGGTTGTGGGACAGCTCCTATGGCTACACCTTC
CASSVGLWDSSYGYTF
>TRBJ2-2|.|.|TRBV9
TGTGCCAGCAGCGTAGGCCCGACCGGGGAGCTGTTTTTT
CASSVGPTGELFF
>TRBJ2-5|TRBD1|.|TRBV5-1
TGCGCCAGCAGCTTGGGACAGGGTACGTCGGCGACCCAGTACTTC
CASSLGQGTSATQYF
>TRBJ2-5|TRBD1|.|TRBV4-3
TGCGCCAGCAGCCAAGAAATTGGGACAGGGGGACAAGAGACCCAGTACTTC
CASSQEIGTGGQETQYF
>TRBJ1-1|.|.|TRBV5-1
TGCGCCAGCAGCCTACCTGACGGGAACACTGAAGCTTTCTTT
CASSLPDGNTEAFF
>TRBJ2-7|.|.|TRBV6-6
TGTGCCAGCAGCCCCGGAGGGGCCGAGCAGTACTTC
CASSPGGAEQYF
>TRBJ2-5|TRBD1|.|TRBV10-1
TGCGCCAGCAGCGCGGACAGGGGTCAAGAGACCCAGTACTTC
CASSADRGQETQYF
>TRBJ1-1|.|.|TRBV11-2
TGTGCCAGCAGCCTAGGACAGAACACTGAAGCTTTCTTT
CASSLGQNTEAFF
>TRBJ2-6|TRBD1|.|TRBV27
TGTGCCAGCAGTTCTTGGGGACAGGCTGGCGGCAGGGCCAACGTCCTGACTTTC
CASSSWGQAGGRANVLTF
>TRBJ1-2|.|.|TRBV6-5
TGTGCCAGCAGACCCACAGGGAAGGGAGATGGCTACACCTTC
CASRPTGKGDGYTF
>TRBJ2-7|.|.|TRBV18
TGTGCCAGCTCACCGAGGGGTCCCGGGGGAGAGCAGTACTTC
CASSPRGPGGEQYF
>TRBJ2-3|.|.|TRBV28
TGTGCCAGCAGCCCCCCGGGCCCCGGTACAGATACGCAGTATTTT
CASSPPGPGTDTQYF
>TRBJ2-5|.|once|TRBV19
TGTGCCAGTAGTATAAGAGGGGGGACACCGACGACAAGAACTTCGGAGACCCAGTACTTC
CASSIRGGTPTTRTSETQYF
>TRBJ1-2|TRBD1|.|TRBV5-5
TGTGCCAGCAGCCAGGGACAGCAGTATGGCTACACCTTC
CASSQGQQYGYTF
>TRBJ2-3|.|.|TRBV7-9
TGTGCCAGCAGCTTAGGAGGGGCCTTTAGCACAGATACGCAGTATTTT
CASSLGGAFSTDTQYF
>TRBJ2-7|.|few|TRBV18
TGTGCCAGCTCACCACGGGAGTTGGCCGAGCAGTACTTC
CASSPRELAEQYF
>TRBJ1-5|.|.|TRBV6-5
TGTGCCAGCAGCCGGGATTCCAATCAGCCCCAGCATTTT
CASSRDSNQPQHF
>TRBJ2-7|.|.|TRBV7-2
TGTGCCAGCAGCACCGACCAGAGGGAGCAGTACTTC
CASSTDQREQYF
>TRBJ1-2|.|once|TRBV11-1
TGTGCCAGCAGCTTACGACAGAAATTGGTCTACACCTTC
CASSLRQKLVYTF
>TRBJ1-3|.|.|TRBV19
TGTGCCAGTAATGGGGCGATCTCTGGAAACACCATATATTTT
CASNGAISGNTIYF